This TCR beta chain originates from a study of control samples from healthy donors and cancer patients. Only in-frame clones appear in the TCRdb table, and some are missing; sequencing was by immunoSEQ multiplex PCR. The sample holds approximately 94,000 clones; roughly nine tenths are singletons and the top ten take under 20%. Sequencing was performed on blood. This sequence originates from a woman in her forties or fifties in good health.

CDR3 region: CASKGRGSGSYEQYF. CDR3 bases: TGTGCCAGTAAGGGACGTGGTAGCGGGTCCTACGAGCAGTACTTC. This chain connects TRBV19 to TRBJ2-7, with 7 positions matching TRBD2. V lost 7 bases, J lost 1 base, and 10 bases stayed unmatched. Germline CDR1 reads LNHDA; CDR2 reads SQIVND (reference sequence). This CDR3 is 15 amino acids long.